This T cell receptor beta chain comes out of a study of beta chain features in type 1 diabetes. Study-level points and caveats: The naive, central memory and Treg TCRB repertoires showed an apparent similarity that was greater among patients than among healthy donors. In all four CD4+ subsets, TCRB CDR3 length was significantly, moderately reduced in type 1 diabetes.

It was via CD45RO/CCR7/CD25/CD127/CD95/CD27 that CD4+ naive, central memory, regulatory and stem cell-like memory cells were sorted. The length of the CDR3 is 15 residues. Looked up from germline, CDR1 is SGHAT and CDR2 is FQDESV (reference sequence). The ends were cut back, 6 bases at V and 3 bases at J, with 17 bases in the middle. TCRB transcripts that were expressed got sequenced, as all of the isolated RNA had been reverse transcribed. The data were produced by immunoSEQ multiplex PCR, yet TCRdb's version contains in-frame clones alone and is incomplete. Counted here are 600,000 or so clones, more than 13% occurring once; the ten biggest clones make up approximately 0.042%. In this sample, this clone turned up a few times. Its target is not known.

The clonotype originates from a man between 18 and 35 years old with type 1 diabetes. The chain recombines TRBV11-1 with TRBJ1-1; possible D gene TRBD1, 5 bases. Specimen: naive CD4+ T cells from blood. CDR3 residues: CASRVTGRADTEAFF. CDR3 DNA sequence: TGTGCCAGCAGGGTGACGGGCAGGGCGGACACTGAAGCTTTCTTT.